A single sample gave rise to the 17 T cell receptor beta chains below, sequenced in a study of radiotherapy plus CTLA-4 blockade in lung cancer. Sequencing used immunoSEQ multiplex PCR; TCRdb keeps in-frame clones, though not all of them. The data contain tens of thousands of clones, roughly 77% of them singletons. The sample here was peripheral blood, taken from a patient treated with radiotherapy plus ipilimumab. The receptors come from a human donor with non-small cell lung cancer who had a complete response to radiotherapy plus ipilimumab.

This chain links TRBV7-9 with TRBJ1-2, with 11 bases fitting TRBD1. The CDR3 is 16 residues long. V lost 3 bases, J lost 9 bases, and 12 bases stayed unmatched. CDR1 is SEHNR, CDR2 FQNEAQ, per germline (reference sequence). This chain's CDR3 is CASSFRLGQGDVSYTF. CDR3 in DNA: TGTGCCAGCAGCTTTCGCCTGGGACAGGGGGACGTTAGCTACACCTTC.

The rearrangement uses TRBV19 and TRBJ2-2; 7 bases are shared with TRBD2. CDR1 is LNHDA and CDR2 is SQIVND in the germline V gene (reference sequence). This CDR3 comprises 16 residues. V was clipped by 6 bases and J by 0 bases; unmatched bases: 7. The CDR3 DNA follows: TGTGCCAGTAGCCCACATCTAGCGGCGAACACCGGGGAGCTGTTTTTT. Translation gives CASSPHLAANTGELFF. The full variable domain, its missing parts supplied by reference TRBV19 and TRBJ2-2, is DGGITQSPKYLFRKEGQNVTLSCEQNLNHDAMYWYRQDPGQGLRLIYYSQIVNDFQKGDIAEGYSVSREKKESFPLTVTSAQKNPTAFYLCASSPHLAANTGELFFGEGSRLTVL.

The chain is built from TRBV27 and TRBJ2-3; D gene uncertain. V was pared by 2 bases and J by 8 bases, with 11 bases between. CDR3 length equals 13 residues. Germline CDR1 and CDR2: MNHEY and SMNVEV (reference sequence). The CDR3 protein is CASSLGLLSTQYF. CDR3 coding DNA: TGTGCCAGCAGTTTAGGGCTCCTTAGTACGCAGTATTTT.

The CDR3 sequence is CASSWDSAVQYF. In nucleotides, the CDR3 is TGCGCCAGCAGCTGGGACAGTGCGGTGCAGTACTTC. V gene TRBV5-1 combines with J gene TRBJ2-7, with TRBD1 matching 7 bases. This CDR3 spans 12 amino acids. With V trimmed by 3 bases and J by 9 bases, 6 bases remained unmatched. CDR1 and CDR2 from the germline V gene are SGHRS and YFSETQ.

This chain links TRBV5-6 with TRBJ1-2; no clear D gene. The CDR3 consists of 12 residues. CDR1 is SGHDT and CDR2 is YYEEEE in the germline V gene. Trimming pared 1 base from V and 9 bases from J, leaving 10 bases between. The CDR3: CASSLSGDSYTF. The CDR3 DNA reads as TGTGCCAGCAGCTTGTCCGGGGATAGCTACACCTTC.

This chain links TRBV18 with TRBJ2-1, with 12 nucleotides matching TRBD2. Germline trimming cut 4 bases from V and 2 bases from J; bases unmatched to any gene: 3. Germline CDR1 reads KGHSH; CDR2 reads LQKENI. This CDR3 comprises 16 residues. The CDR3 here is CASSLRTSGAYNEQFF. The CDR3 region has the DNA TGTGCCAGCTCACTAAGGACTAGCGGGGCCTACAATGAGCAGTTCTTC. Drawing the rest from reference TRBV18 and TRBJ2-1, the complete variable domain is NAGVMQNPRHLVRRRGQEARLRCSPMKGHSHVYWYRQLPEEGLKFMVYLQKENIIDESGMPKERFSAEFPKEGPSILRIQQVVRGDSAAYFCASSLRTSGAYNEQFFGPGTRLTVL.

This sequence joins TRBV5-1 and TRBJ2-7, with 8 nucleotides matching TRBD1. This CDR3 has 20 residues. V was clipped by 4 bases and J by 4 bases; unmatched bases: 25. Per the germline V gene, CDR1 is SGHRS and CDR2 is YFSETQ. This chain's CDR3 is CASSKNQDRVGLIREYEQYF. CDR3 bases: TGCGCCAGCAGCAAAAATCAGGACAGGGTGGGCCTAATACGGGAATACGAGCAGTACTTC.

This clone was detected only a few times. V usage is TRBV5-4 and J usage is TRBJ1-2; no firm D call. Germline-derived CDR1 and CDR2 are SGHNT and YYREEE (reference sequence). The CDR3 is 14 amino acids. V lost 3 bases to trimming and J lost 8 bases, with 17 bases between them. In DNA, the CDR3 is TGTGCCAGCAGCTCGGTCTTGAGGGATCGAGGCTACACCTTC. Translating gives CASSSVLRDRGYTF.

The V gene is TRBV2, the J gene TRBJ2-7, with D perhaps matching TRBD1 (11 bases). The CDR3 has 16 residues. Trimming left V 7 bases short and J 6 bases short, with 25 bases between. Germline V gene lookup returns CDR1 SNHLY and CDR2 FYNNEI. The CDR3 region is CASKGTGGLARGEQYF. In DNA form, the CDR3 reads TGTGCCAGCAAGGGGACAGGGGGACTAGCGAGAGGCGAGCAGTACTTC.

V gene TRBV6-5 combines with J gene TRBJ1-2, with a tentative D call TRBD1 (6 bases). The CDR3 loop spans 12 amino acids. V lost 6 bases to trimming and J lost 1 base, with 6 bases between them. In germline, CDR1 is MNHEY, CDR2 SVGAGI. The CDR3 region is CASRQGNYGYTF. The CDR3 bases are TGTGCCAGCAGACAGGGTAACTATGGCTACACCTTC.

V usage is TRBV6-5 and J usage is TRBJ2-1; 8 nucleotides match TRBD1. V lost 2 bases, J lost 7 bases, and 4 bases stayed unmatched. This CDR3 comprises 14 residues. Per the germline V gene, CDR1 is MNHEY and CDR2 is SVGAGI. CDR3 bases: TGTGCCAGCAGTTACGTGACAGGGGCAAATGAGCAGTTCTTC. As protein: CASSYVTGANEQFF.

This sequence joins TRBV10-3 and TRBJ1-1, with 9 bases matching TRBD1. Per germline, CDR1 ENHRY and CDR2 SYGVKD. The CDR3 sequence is 14 residues long. J gave up 3 bases and V 4 bases, and 3 bases lay outside the gene matches. CDR3 loop: CAISGRDRDTEAFF. The CDR3 DNA sequence: TGTGCCATCAGTGGGAGGGACAGGGACACTGAAGCTTTCTTT.

V is TRBV13 and J is TRBJ2-7; TRBD1 agrees at 8 bases. V dropped 5 bases and J dropped 7; count of bases not matched to a gene: 10. CDR3 length equals 14 residues. Looked up from germline, CDR1 is PRHDT and CDR2 is FYEKMQ (reference sequence). CDR3 sequence: CASSPGTGLVEQYF. In DNA, the CDR3 is TGTGCCAGCAGCCCCGGGACAGGCTTAGTAGAGCAGTACTTC.

This chain uses TRBV9 with TRBJ1-2, with 9 positions matching TRBD1. The CDR3 length is 13 residues. V was clipped by 4 bases and J by 4 bases; unmatched bases: 2. Germline CDR1 SGDLS, CDR2 YYNGEE. CDR3 nucleotides: TGTGCCAGCAGCAGGGACAGGGTCTATGGCTACACCTTC. Its protein product is CASSRDRVYGYTF. The variable domain in full, with the rest retrieved from reference TRBV9 and TRBJ1-2, is DSGVTQTPKHLITATGQRVTLRCSPRSGDLSVYWYQQSLDQGLQFLIQYYNGEERAKGNILERFSAQQFPDLHSELNLSSLELGDSALYFCASSRDRVYGYTFGSGTRLTVV.

This clone was seen a handful of times. The chain uses TRBV19 and TRBJ1-5; 8 nucleotides agree with TRBD1. The length of the CDR3 is 16 residues. Germline V gene lookup returns CDR1 LNHDA and CDR2 SQIVND (reference sequence). J was trimmed by 3 bases and V by 7 bases; bases with no gene match: 11. The CDR3 DNA sequence: TGTGCCAGTAAGGTTATGGGGACAGGCAACAATCAGCCCCAGCATTTT. Translation: CASKVMGTGNNQPQHF.

This chain's CDR3 is CASSAYRNTEAFF. The CDR3 DNA is TGTGCCAGCAGTGCTTACAGGAACACTGAAGCTTTCTTT. This chain connects TRBV2 to TRBJ1-1; D gene uncertain. The V and J ends lost 4 bases and 1 base respectively, with 7 bases between them. Germline loops: CDR1 SNHLY, CDR2 FYNNEI. The CDR3 extends over 13 amino acids. Based on the CDR3 plus reference TRBV2 and TRBJ1-1, the full variable domain is EPEVTQTPSHQVTQMGQEVILRCVPISNHLYFYWYRQILGQKVEFLVSFYNNEISEKSEIFDDQFSVERPDGSNFTLKIRSTKLEDSAMYFCASSAYRNTEAFFGQGTRLTVV.

V is TRBV19 and J is TRBJ1-2; 12 positions match TRBD1. CDR1 is LNHDA, CDR2 SQIVND, per germline (reference sequence). J lost 10 bases, V lost 7 bases, and 13 bases had no gene match. This CDR3 is built from 15 residues. CDR3 in DNA: TGTGCCAGTACCCCGTGGGACAGGGGGCGAATAATCTACACCTTC. Translated, it gives CASTPWDRGRIIYTF.